This TCR beta chain originates from a study of shared clonotypes between healthy human individuals. The table came from immunoSEQ multiplex PCR; TCRdb's copy has only in-frame clones and leaves some out. The data contain about half a million clones, around 80% of them seen just once; the ten biggest clones take up 12%. CDR1 and CDR2 (germline): KGHSY, FQNENV. The CDR3 has 18 amino acids. The V end lost 1 base, the J end lost 0 bases, and 16 bases lay between the germline ends. Input material: PBMCs. V and J are TRBV16 and TRBJ2-1; D ambiguous. The TCR sequence derives from a woman aged 40 to 50 in good health. Some clones in this sample may be carry-over from other donors' samples. CDR3 protein: CASSQLAGLPSSYNEQFF. DNA for the CDR3: TGTGCCAGCAGCCAATTAGCTGGCCTTCCTAGCTCCTACAATGAGCAGTTCTTC.